This T cell receptor (beta chain) originates from a study of T-cell memory formation after mild COVID-19. Overall study findings and caveats: Among contracting clones, CD4+ were mainly CM/EM and CD8+ enriched in EMRA.

TCRdb passed the 5' RACE reads through MiXCR, listing each CDR3 protein once. The repertoire includes 560,000 or so distinct CDR3 sequences, roughly 17% of them detected once, and about 7.4% sits in the top ten. The J segment lost 1 base and the V segment lost 7 bases, leaving 9 bases of the junction unmatched. This CDR3 has 15 amino acids. As to this clonotype: The target antigen is unknown.

This receptor was taken from an adult woman who had mild COVID-19 (a few samples of this study predate the infection). Cell type and time point are not known. The chain is built from TRBV12-3 or TRBV12-4 and TRBJ2-5, with TRBD2 matching 7 bases. Sequencing was carried out using PBMCs or a T cell subset sorted from them (not recorded which). The CDR3 is CASTKAGLGQETQYF. DNA of the CDR3: TGTGCCAGCACCAAAGCGGGATTAGGCCAAGAGACCCAGTACTTC.